The rows below give T cell receptor beta chains drawn from one sample of a study of blood T cell repertoires in COVID-19. Profiling relied on immunoSEQ multiplex PCR, and the TCRdb table lists in-frame clones only, not all of them. The table lists approximately 190,000 clones, under 85% of them singletons, with 15% to 20% in the top ten. Material: peripheral blood. The receptors here all came from a man aged 60 to 75 with active or convalescent COVID-19. The CDR3 runs from the conserved cysteine through the conserved F or W.

TRBV7-2	TRBJ2-5	CASTPPSTARGETQYF
TRBV5-4	TRBJ2-5	CASSLAGSGETQYF
TRBV13	TRBJ2-1	CASRRDTDDEQFF
TRBV4-3	TRBJ2-5	CASSPLVNSQETQYF
TRBV7-6	TRBJ2-7	CASTSSQGPYEQYF
TRBV7-6	TRBJ2-2	CASSLPDPSRQGLTGELFF
TRBV21-1	TRBJ1-2	CASSKVAGGSYGYTF
TRBV4-1	TRBJ2-3	CASSQGGEGLWSDTQYF
TRBV5-6	TRBJ2-7	CASSHRAGFSYEQYF
TRBV3-1/TRBV3-2	TRBJ1-3	CASSQYLAASSGNTIYF
TRBV28	TRBJ1-2	CASSPSGQGLGGYTF
TRBV6-1	TRBJ1-3	CASSDYGSEVTIYF
TRBV19	TRBJ2-5	CASSIGRTAGGQETQYF
TRBV9	TRBJ1-1	CASSVRALNTEAFF
TRBV7-9	TRBJ2-7	CASSLETVSYEQYF
TRBV2	TRBJ2-2	CASSRDRESGELFF
TRBV2	TRBJ1-4	CASSEDRGNNEKLFF
TRBV5-5	TRBJ1-4	CASSLGTGELEKLFF
TRBV2	TRBJ1-5	CASSEWNRNSNQPQHF
TRBV21-1	TRBJ1-1	CASSPLTGGWTEAFF
TRBV4-3	TRBJ2-1	CASSPTPTAYNEQFF
TRBV30	TRBJ1-4	CAWSSGIRHDEKLFF
TRBV2	TRBJ2-3	CASSGTSGSLSTDTQYF
TRBV29-1	TRBJ2-7	CSVSFSSYEQYF
TRBV3-1/TRBV3-2	TRBJ2-1	CASSPLLLSGTGVYNEQFF
TRBV27	TRBJ2-5	CASSLRGKSATQYF
TRBV6-2/TRBV6-3	TRBJ2-2	CASSLPDRGSTGELFF
TRBV10-3	TRBJ2-3	CAISVKGLSTDTQYF
TRBV30	TRBJ2-7	CAWSVLEQGGEQYF
TRBV6-6	TRBJ2-5	CASSPGTGEQETQYF
TRBV29-1	TRBJ2-7	CSVLERYEQYF
TRBV9	TRBJ1-2	CASSTQQGNYGYTF
TRBV29-1	TRBJ2-1	CSVLAGGRNEQFF
TRBV5-1	TRBJ2-1	CASSLGESSGYNEQFF
TRBV4-3	TRBJ1-5	CASSQDRAWGQPQHF
TRBV14	TRBJ2-2	CASSQNLGAGELFF
TRBV25-1	TRBJ2-7	CASSEPSGRVYEQYF
TRBV19	TRBJ2-7	CASSNQAGGAEQYF
TRBV10-3	TRBJ1-1	CAISEGRLNTEAFF
TRBV4-2	TRBJ1-5	CASSQRDQGGSQPQHF
TRBV7-2	TRBJ2-5	CASSLISGTGNYQYF
TRBV28	TRBJ2-1	CASSSLSGRGAYNEQFF
TRBV29-1	TRBJ1-2	CSVQGREGYTF
TRBV19	TRBJ1-5	CASQRSVNNQPQHF
TRBV6-5	TRBJ1-2	CASSYAGPNYGYTF
TRBV2	TRBJ2-2	CASRGLAGELFF
TRBV9	TRBJ2-2	CASSSSGGTSGDGELFF
TRBV5-5	TRBJ2-1	CATMHWGTGSNEQFF
TRBV10-3	TRBJ1-2	CAISPGGTLYGYTF
TRBV29-1	TRBJ1-1	CSVVSGQSVFSTEAFF